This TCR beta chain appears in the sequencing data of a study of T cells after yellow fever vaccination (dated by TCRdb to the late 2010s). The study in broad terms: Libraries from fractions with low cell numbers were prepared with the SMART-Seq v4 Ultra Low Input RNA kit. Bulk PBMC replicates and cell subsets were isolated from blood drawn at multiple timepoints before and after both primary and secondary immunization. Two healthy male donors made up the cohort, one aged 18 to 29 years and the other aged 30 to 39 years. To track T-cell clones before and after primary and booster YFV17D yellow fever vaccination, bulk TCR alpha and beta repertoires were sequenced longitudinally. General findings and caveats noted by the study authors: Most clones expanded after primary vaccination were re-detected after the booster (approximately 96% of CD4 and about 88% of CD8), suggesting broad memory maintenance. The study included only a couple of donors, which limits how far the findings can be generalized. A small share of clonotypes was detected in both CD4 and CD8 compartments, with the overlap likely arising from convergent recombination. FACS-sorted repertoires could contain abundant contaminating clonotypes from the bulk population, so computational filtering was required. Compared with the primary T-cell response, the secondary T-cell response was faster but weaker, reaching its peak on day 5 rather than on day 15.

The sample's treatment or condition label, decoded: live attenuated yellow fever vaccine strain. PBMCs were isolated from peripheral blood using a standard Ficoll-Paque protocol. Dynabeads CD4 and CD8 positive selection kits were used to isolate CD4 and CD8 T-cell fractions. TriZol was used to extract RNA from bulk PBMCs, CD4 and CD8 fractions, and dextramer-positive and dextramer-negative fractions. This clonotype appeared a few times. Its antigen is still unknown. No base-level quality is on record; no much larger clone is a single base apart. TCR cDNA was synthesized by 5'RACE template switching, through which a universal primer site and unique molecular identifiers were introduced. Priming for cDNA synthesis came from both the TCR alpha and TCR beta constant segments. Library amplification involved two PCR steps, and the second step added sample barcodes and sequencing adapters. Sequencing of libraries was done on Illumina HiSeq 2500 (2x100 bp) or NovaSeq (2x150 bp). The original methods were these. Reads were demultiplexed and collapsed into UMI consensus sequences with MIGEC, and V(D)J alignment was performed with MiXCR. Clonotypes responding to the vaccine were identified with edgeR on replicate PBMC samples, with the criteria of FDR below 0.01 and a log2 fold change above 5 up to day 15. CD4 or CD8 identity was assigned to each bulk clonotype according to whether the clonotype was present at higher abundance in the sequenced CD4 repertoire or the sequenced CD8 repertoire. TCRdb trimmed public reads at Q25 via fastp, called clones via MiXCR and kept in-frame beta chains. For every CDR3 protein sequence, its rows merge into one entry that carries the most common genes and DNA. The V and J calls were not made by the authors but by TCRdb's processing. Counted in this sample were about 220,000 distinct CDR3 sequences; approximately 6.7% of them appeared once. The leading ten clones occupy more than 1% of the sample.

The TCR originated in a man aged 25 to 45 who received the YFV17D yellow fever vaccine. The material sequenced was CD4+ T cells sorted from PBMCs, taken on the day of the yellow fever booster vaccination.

The sequence in DNA is TGTGCCAGCAGTGGGGACGGTAGCAATCAGCCCCAGCATTTT. It encodes CASSGDGSNQPQHF. Recombination connected TRBV2 to TRBJ1-5; tentative D gene TRBD1, with 5 bases matching. CDR1 and CDR2 are drawn from the germline V gene: SNHLY, FYNNEI. The CDR3 goes from the cysteine to the phenylalanine over 14 residues. Only the CDR3 region is kept as DNA, spanning 42 bases read in frame from base 1. Relative to germline, V is 4 bases shorter and J is 0 bases shorter, with 7 bases between their ends.